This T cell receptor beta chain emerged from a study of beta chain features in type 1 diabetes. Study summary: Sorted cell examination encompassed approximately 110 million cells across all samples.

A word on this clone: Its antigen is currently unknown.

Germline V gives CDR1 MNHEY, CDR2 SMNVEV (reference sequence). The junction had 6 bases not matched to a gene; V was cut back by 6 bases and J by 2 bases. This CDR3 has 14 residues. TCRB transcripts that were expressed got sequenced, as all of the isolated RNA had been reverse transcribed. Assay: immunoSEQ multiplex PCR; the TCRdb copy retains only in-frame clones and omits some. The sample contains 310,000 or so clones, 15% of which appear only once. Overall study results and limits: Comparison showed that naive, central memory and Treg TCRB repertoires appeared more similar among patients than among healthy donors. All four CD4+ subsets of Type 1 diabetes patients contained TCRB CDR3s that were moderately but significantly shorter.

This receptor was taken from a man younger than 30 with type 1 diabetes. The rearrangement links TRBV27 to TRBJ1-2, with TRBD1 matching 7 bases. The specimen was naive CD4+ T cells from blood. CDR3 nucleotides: TGTGCCAGCAGGCCAGGGACAGCCAACTATGGCTACACCTTC. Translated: CASRPGTANYGYTF.